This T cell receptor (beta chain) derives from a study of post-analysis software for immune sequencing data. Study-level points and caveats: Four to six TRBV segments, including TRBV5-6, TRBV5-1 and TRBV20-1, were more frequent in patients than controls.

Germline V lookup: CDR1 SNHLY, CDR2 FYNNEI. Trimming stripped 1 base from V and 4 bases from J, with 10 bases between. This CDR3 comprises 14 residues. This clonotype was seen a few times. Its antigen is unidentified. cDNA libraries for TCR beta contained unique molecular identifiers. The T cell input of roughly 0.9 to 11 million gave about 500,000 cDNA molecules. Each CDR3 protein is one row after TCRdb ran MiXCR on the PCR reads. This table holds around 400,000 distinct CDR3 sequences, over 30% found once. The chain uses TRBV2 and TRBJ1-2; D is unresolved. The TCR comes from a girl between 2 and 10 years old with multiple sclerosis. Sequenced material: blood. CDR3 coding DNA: TGTGCCAGCAGTGAAGAATTCATAAGCTATGGCTACACCTTC. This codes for CASSEEFISYGYTF.